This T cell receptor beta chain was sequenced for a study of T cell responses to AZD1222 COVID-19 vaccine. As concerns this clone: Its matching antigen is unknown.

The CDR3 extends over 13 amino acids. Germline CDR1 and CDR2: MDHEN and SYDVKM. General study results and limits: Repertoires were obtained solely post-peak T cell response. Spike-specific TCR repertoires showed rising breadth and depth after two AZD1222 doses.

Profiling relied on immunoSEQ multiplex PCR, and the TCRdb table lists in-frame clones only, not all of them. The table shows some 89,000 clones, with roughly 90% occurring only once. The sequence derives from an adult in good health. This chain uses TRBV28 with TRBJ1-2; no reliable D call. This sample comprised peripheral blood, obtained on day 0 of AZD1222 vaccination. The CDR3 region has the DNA TGTGCTTCCCAAGTACTGACTAACTATGGCTACACCTTC. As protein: CASQVLTNYGYTF.